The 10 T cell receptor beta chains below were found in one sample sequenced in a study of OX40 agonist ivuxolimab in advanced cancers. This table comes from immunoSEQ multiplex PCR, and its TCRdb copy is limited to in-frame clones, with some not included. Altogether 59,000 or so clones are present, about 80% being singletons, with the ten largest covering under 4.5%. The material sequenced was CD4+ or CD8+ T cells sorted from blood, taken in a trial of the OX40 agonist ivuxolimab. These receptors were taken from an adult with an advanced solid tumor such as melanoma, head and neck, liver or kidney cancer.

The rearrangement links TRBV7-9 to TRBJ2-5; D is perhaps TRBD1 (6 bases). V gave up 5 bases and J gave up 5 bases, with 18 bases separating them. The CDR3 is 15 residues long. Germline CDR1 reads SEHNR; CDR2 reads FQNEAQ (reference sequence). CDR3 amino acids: CASSPLGAGGETQYF. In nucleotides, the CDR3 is TGTGCCAGCAGCCCGTTGGGGGCCGGTGGGGAGACCCAGTACTTC.

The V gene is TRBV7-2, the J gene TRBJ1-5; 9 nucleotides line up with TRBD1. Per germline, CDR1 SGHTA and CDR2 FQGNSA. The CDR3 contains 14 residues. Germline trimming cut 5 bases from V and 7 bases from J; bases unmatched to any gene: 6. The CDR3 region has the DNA TGTGCCAGCAGCCCCCGGGACAGGGCGCAGCCCCAGCATTTT. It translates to CASSPRDRAQPQHF.

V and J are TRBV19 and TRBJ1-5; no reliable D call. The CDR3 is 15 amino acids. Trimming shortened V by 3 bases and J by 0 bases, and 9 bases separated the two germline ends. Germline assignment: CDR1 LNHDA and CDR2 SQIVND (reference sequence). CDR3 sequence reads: CASSIGVISNQPQHF. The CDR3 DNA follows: TGTGCCAGTAGTATTGGAGTGATTAGCAATCAGCCCCAGCATTTT.

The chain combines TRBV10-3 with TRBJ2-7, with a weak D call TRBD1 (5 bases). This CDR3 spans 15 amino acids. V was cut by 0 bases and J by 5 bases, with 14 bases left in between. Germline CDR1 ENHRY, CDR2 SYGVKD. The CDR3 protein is CAISESSGYNHEQYF. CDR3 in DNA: TGTGCCATCAGTGAGTCGTCAGGGTATAACCACGAGCAGTACTTC.

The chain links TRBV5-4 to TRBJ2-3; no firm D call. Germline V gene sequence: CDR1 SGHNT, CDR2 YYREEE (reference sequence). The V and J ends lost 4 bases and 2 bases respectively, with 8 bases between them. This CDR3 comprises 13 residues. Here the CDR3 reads CASSKLITDTQYF. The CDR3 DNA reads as TGTGCCAGCAGCAAACTTATCACAGATACGCAGTATTTT.

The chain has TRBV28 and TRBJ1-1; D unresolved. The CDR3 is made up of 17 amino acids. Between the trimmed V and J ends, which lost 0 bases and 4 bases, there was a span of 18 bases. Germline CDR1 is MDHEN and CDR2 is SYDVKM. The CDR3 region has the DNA TGTGCCAGCAGTTTATGGTCGTCTTACATTATCGGCACTGAAGCTTTCTTT. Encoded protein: CASSLWSSYIIGTEAFF.

This CDR3 reads CASSFQGYEQYF. The CDR3, as DNA: TGTGCCAGCAGTTTTCAAGGCTACGAGCAGTACTTC. V gene TRBV28 combines with J gene TRBJ2-7; D is uncertain. Trimming stripped 3 bases from V and 3 bases from J, with 6 bases between. This CDR3 has 12 residues. Germline V lookup: CDR1 MDHEN, CDR2 SYDVKM.

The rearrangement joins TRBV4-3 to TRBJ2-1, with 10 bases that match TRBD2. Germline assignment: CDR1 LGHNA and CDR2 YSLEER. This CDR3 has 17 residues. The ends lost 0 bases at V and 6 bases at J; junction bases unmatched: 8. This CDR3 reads CASSQDPASGGLNEQFF. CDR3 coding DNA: TGCGCCAGCAGCCAAGATCCTGCTAGCGGGGGCCTCAATGAGCAGTTCTTC.

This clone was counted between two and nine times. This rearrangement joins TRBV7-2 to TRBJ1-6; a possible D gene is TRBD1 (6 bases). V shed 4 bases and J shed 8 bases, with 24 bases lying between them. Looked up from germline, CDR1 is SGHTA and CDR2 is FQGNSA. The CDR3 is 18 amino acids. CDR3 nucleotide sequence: TGTGCCAGCAGCTCGCTTGGGGGGTCGACAGGACCTGATTCACCCCTCCACTTT. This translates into CASSSLGGSTGPDSPLHF.

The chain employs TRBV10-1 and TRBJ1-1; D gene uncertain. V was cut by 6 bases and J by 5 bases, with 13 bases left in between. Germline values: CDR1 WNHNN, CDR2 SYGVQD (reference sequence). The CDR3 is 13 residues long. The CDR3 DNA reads TGCGCCAGCAGGGCAGGAGGAGAAACTGAAGCTTTCTTT. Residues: CASRAGGETEAFF.